The rows below give T cell receptor beta chains drawn from one sample of a study of cytomegalovirus exposure and HLA in healthy donors. Repertoires were generated with immunoSEQ multiplex PCR, while TCRdb's copy carries only in-frame clones and drops some. The repertoire holds more than 95,000 clones, with approximately 94% as singletons. The sequenced sample consisted of PBMCs. These receptors were obtained from a man between 18 and 35 years old in good health and CMV-seronegative. Each CDR3 is given with its conserved first and last residue.

TRBV1	TRBJ2-1	CTSSQDLREGRDNEQFF
TRBV21-1	TRBJ1-2	CASSRTGGGYTF
TRBV27	TRBJ2-7	CASSPPGSYEQYF
TRBV5-5	TRBJ2-3	CASTTGATDTQYF
TRBV18	TRBJ2-7	CASSPPRAYEQYF
TRBV18	TRBJ2-5	CASSQTEAKGTQYF
TRBV28	TRBJ2-1	CASSHRRVAGGYNEQFF
TRBV30	TRBJ1-2	CAWSVPGKYYGYTF
TRBV25-1	TRBJ2-1	CASALSGFSYNEQFF
TRBV4-1	TRBJ1-1	CASSQTSGTGGPRTEAFF
TRBV4-3	TRBJ1-3	CASSQHRTGGNTIYF
TRBV5-1	TRBJ2-7	CASRTGTGRPHEQYF
TRBV28	TRBJ2-5	CASSLRLAEETQYF
TRBV7-3	TRBJ2-1	CASSSDRVGPNNEQFF
TRBV13	TRBJ2-7	CASSLGSLEDEQYF
TRBV29-1	TRBJ2-5	CSARQGQETQYF
TRBV18	TRBJ2-7	CATSNPPDTYEQYF
TRBV28	TRBJ2-7	CASSSAAEKDEQYF
TRBV9	TRBJ1-1	CASSANRDREAFF
TRBV6-5	TRBJ1-2	CASSYSGGGHGYTF
TRBV9	TRBJ2-3	CASSADRGGSTDTQYF
TRBV9	TRBJ2-5	CASSVVGGIGETQYF
TRBV19	TRBJ2-1	CASSPKRLAGYTGSYNEQFF
TRBV11-3	TRBJ1-1	CASSLEGASEAFF
TRBV4-3	TRBJ1-1	CASSQGTGSGNTEAFF
TRBV9	TRBJ2-1	CASSPRTAPYNEQFF
TRBV19	TRBJ1-1	CASSEDREVTEAFF
TRBV6-5	TRBJ1-5	CASSRQVNQPQHF
TRBV4-1	TRBJ2-3	CASKRPGQNPDTQYF
TRBV9	TRBJ1-4	CASSVTGSNEKLFF
TRBV6-1	TRBJ1-5	CASSDNRASNQPQHF
TRBV9	TRBJ1-2	CASSPAGTGSLLAGYTF
TRBV4-1	TRBJ2-1	CASSHLFNEQFF
TRBV28	TRBJ1-1	CASGYDRDRGTEAFF
TRBV29-1	TRBJ1-1	CSVVDSRAGTEAFF
TRBV25-1	TRBJ1-2	CASSEWRGLQCAF
TRBV27	TRBJ2-1	CASSSGLNNEQFF
TRBV29-1	TRBJ2-1	CSVEDVGRGNLVWFF
TRBV28	TRBJ2-5	CASSDSDKETQYF
TRBV2	TRBJ1-5	CASSERRNSRGPQHF
TRBV10-3	TRBJ2-3	CAISESTGVDTQYF
TRBV14	TRBJ1-4	CASSHPAQSGTLFF
TRBV6-5	TRBJ1-5	CASSPGTVGNQPQHF
TRBV7-9	TRBJ2-7	CASSGGQEGYEQYF
TRBV7-3	TRBJ2-5	CASSLSGKYQETQYF
TRBV9	TRBJ1-2	CASSPSAGGGVRGYTF
TRBV5-6	TRBJ2-7	CASSRGPGDEQYF
TRBV10-3	TRBJ1-5	CATATRDIGKNQPQHF
TRBV4-2	TRBJ2-1	CASSRSTGSYNEQFF
TRBV7-2	TRBJ1-2	CASSLDYRPLGGYTF
TRBV27	TRBJ1-2	CASSPTPNYGYTF
TRBV2	TRBJ1-5	CASSPRQVKGNQPQHF
TRBV27	TRBJ2-2	CASSLSTNTGELFF
TRBV4-2	TRBJ1-3	CASSQAGISRNTIYF
TRBV29-1	TRBJ2-3	CSVLVQVNTQYF